This T cell receptor (beta chain) was documented in a study of blood T cells in healthy people across ages. Study-wide results and caveats: In older individuals, TCR beta diversity per million T cells was lower, falling roughly linearly with age.

PCR was performed a second time for about 7 to 12 cycles using a sample-barcoded 5' primer and a J-beta primer mix. Each CDR3 protein is one row after TCRdb ran MiXCR on the 5' RACE reads. Among approximately 800,000 distinct CDR3 sequences, 20% to 30% were seen once, and the ten largest hold 3% to 4.5%. The germline CDR1 and CDR2 sequences are SQVTM and ANQGSEA. This CDR3 spans 12 amino acids. This clonotype appeared a few times. The antigen is not known. These data also featured in a second study, about T cells of mothers and their children.

The V and J genes are TRBV29-1 and TRBJ2-1, with D possibly matching TRBD2 (6 bases). The closer fit of TRBJ2-7 to the DNA end suggests the J call may be wrong. Source material: blood. This sequence was found in a boy aged 5 to 17 in good health. The CDR3 region is CSVLGGGYEQYF. The CDR3 DNA sequence: TGCAGCGTTTTGGGGGGAGGCTACGAGCAGTACTTC.